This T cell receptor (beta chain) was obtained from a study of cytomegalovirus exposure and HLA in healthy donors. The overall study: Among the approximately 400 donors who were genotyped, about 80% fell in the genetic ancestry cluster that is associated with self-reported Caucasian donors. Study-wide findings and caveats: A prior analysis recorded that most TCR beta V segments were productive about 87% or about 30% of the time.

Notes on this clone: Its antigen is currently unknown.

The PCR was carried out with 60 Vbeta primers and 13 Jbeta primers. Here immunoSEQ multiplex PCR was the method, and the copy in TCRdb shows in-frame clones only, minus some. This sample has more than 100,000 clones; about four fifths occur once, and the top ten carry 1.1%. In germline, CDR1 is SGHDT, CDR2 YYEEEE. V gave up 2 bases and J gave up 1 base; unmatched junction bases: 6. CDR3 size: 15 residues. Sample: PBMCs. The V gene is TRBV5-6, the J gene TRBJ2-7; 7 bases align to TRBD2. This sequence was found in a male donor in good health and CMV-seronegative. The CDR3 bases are TGTGCCAGCAGCTTTGCGGGGGAGGGATCCTACGAGCAGTACTTC. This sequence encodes CASSFAGEGSYEQYF.